A single sample gave rise to the 8 T cell receptor beta chains below, sequenced in a study of blood T cell repertoires in COVID-19. Here immunoSEQ multiplex PCR was the method, and the copy in TCRdb shows in-frame clones only, minus some. Found here are about 180,000 clones, roughly nine tenths of them singletons; the top ten hold 1.9%. The sequencing sample was made of peripheral blood. The origin of the receptors is a man younger than 30 who had recovered from COVID-19.

As for this clone: At one boundary the junction diverges from the germline segment, which might be a read error. This chain connects TRBV7-7 to TRBJ2-7; TRBD2 matches at 10 bases. This CDR3 is 15 amino acids long. The germline V gene has CDR1 SSHAT and CDR2 FNYEAQ (reference sequence). The CDR3 coding sequence is TGTGCTAGCAGCTTAGTGCTAGCGGGAGTGAACGAGCAGTACTTC. Residues: CASSLVLAGVNEQYF.

CDR3 coding DNA: TGCGCCAGCTCGCAGGGACTAACCGGGGAGCTGTTTTTT. Protein sequence: CASSQGLTGELFF. The rearrangement links TRBV4-1 to TRBJ2-2; 7 positions agree with TRBD2. V gave up 8 bases and J gave up 5 bases; unmatched junction bases: 5. Looked up from germline, CDR1 is MGHRA and CDR2 is YSYEKL. This CDR3 is built from 13 residues.

The chain combines TRBV19 with TRBJ2-2; a possible D gene is TRBD1 (6 bases). The CDR3 has 16 residues. Trimming took 6 bases from V and 0 from J, leaving 14 bases between them. In germline, CDR1 is LNHDA, CDR2 SQIVND (reference sequence). The CDR3 spells CASRGSGTSNTGELFF. Written as DNA, the CDR3 is TGTGCCAGTAGGGGCTCCGGGACATCGAACACCGGGGAGCTGTTTTTT.

The rearrangement links TRBV2 to TRBJ2-7; D unclear. V shed 6 bases and J shed 2 bases, with 8 bases lying between them. The CDR3 has 12 residues. Per germline, CDR1 SNHLY and CDR2 FYNNEI. The chain's CDR3 is CASRVDTYEQYF. CDR3 nucleotides: TGTGCCAGCAGGGTAGACACCTACGAGCAGTACTTC.

This chain joins TRBV5-1 and TRBJ1-1, with 9 bases matching TRBD1. The V gene's germline CDR1 is SGHRS and CDR2 YFSETQ. This CDR3 comprises 14 residues. V was clipped by 2 bases and J by 6 bases; unmatched bases: 5. This CDR3 reads CASSLGTGTAEAFF. CDR3 DNA sequence: TGCGCCAGCAGCTTAGGGACAGGGACCGCTGAAGCTTTCTTT.

The V gene is TRBV11-3, the J gene TRBJ2-7, with 11 positions matching TRBD1. The CDR3 is 16 amino acids. V dropped 5 bases and J dropped 5; count of bases not matched to a gene: 11. From germline, CDR1 is SGHNT and CDR2 YENEEA. The CDR3 here is CASSPGTGGKSHEQYF. For the CDR3, the DNA is TGTGCCAGCAGCCCTGGGACAGGGGGGAAATCCCACGAGCAGTACTTC.

This chain connects TRBV9 to TRBJ2-3, with 10 bases fitting TRBD2. V dropped 0 bases and J dropped 5; count of bases not matched to a gene: 3. CDR1 and CDR2 from the germline V gene are SGDLS and YYNGEE. The CDR3 spans 15 residues. The CDR3 loop reads CASSVVPSGRDTQYF. The DNA for the CDR3 is TGTGCCAGCAGCGTAGTTCCTAGCGGGAGAGATACGCAGTATTTT.

This chain uses TRBV20-1 with TRBJ2-1; tentative D call: TRBD1 (6 bases). Germline values: CDR1 DFQATT, CDR2 SNEGSKA (reference sequence). The V gene lost 5 bases and the J gene lost 6 bases, with 8 bases spanning the gap. CDR3 length equals 11 residues. The CDR3 here is CSAEGVNEQFF. DNA of the CDR3: TGCAGTGCTGAGGGGGTCAATGAGCAGTTCTTC.